This TCR beta chain is drawn from a study of T-cell memory formation after mild COVID-19 (dated by TCRdb to about 2021). Looking at the study overall: Most TCR sequence clusters were specific to one of the two donors. In two donors, T-cell clones that expanded and contracted after mild COVID-19 were followed by sequencing TCRalpha and TCRbeta repertoires longitudinally. Two young, previously healthy adult volunteers made up the cohort, one male and one female. Broader findings and caveats from the paper: Contracting CD4+ clones turned up mainly in the CM and EM memory subsets, whereas EMRA was where CD8+ clones were enriched. Clones that contracted from day 15 to 85 showed balanced CD4/CD8 phenotypes, whereas a second wave of clones that expanded from day 15 to 37 leaned towards CD4+. The study covered only a couple of mild cases, and larger cohorts including severe cases with pre-infection samples were considered necessary. The second-wave clones that peaked on day 37 were not confirmed to be SARS-CoV-2 specific. Some responding clones were detected in pre-infection memory, which suggested that pre-existing cross-reactive memory T cells had joined the SARS-CoV-2 response.

Sequencing used an Illumina NovaSeq 6000. TCRalpha and TCRbeta cDNA libraries were constructed by 5'RACE with constant-segment primers, with sample barcodes and unique molecular identifiers being introduced. RNA was extracted from every sample with Trizol reagent. The libraries were amplified in two PCR steps, and the second step added a second sample barcode and Illumina TruSeq adapters. The libraries were sequenced on an Illumina NovaSeq using 2 x 150 bp paired-end reads. The study's processing was this. With migec v1.2.7, reads were demultiplexed and then collapsed into UMI-guided consensus sequences. Using mixcr v2.1.11, the UMI consensuses were aligned to TRA and TRB V and J templates and assembled into clonotypes. Expanded or contracted clonotypes were those called significant by both edgeR and NoisET, with noise models trained on biological replicates. edgeR calls used a false discovery rate-adjusted p below 0.01 and a log2 fold-change threshold of 1. PCA with hierarchical clustering of max-normalized trajectories of the 1000 most abundant clonotypes was used as exploratory dynamics analysis. Each responding clone was given a CD4 or CD8 phenotype based on the CD4+ and CD8+ repertoires, which had been sequenced separately. TCRdb cleaned the public reads at Q25 with fastp, built clones with MiXCR and kept in-frame beta chains. Identical CDR3 protein sequences are pooled into one entry, listed with their most common genes and DNA. TCRdb, not the authors, supplied the V and J calls. This sample is represented by under 400,000 distinct CDR3 sequences; around 21% of them were singletons. Of the sample, approximately 13% is held by the ten largest clones.

Ficoll-Paque density gradient centrifugation was used to isolate PBMCs. The CDR3 runs 12 amino acids, cysteine and phenylalanine included. CDR3 DNA is the only sequence kept; it has 36 bases, read in frame from the first base. CDR1 and CDR2, looked up from the germline V gene, are KGHDR and SFDVKD. For this clonotype: The antigen it binds to is not known. A junction end diverges from the germline sequence, so it may reflect a read error.

The rearrangement combines TRBV24-1 with TRBJ2-3; TRBD2 is possibly the D segment (5 matching bases). The clonotype was recovered from an adult woman who had mild COVID-19 (a few samples of this study predate the infection). The sample titles of this study are shuffled in the database, so cell type and time point are left out; the donor was told from shared clones. Sequencing was carried out using PBMCs or a T cell subset sorted from them (not recorded which). In nucleotide form, the sequence is TGTGCCACCAGTGATTTGCCGGGGAGTCTCAGCTTT. It translates to CATSDLPGSLSF.